Following are 18 T cell receptor beta chains from one sample sequenced in a study of blood T cells in healthy people across ages. The second PCR ran about 6 to 12 cycles with a sample-barcoded 5' primer and J-beta primers. MiXCR, applied by TCRdb to the 5' RACE reads, yields one record per CDR3 protein. Of about 1.8 million distinct CDR3 sequences listed, about 49% are singletons. Sequencing was carried out using blood. These receptors were collected from a middle-aged woman in good health.

This clonotype was observed at least ten times. J is TRBJ1-1 and V is TRBV28; D gene uncertain. The CDR3 loop spans 12 amino acids. V was cut by 8 bases and J by 3 bases, with 10 bases left in between. The germline CDR1 and CDR2 sequences are MDHEN and SYDVKM. The CDR3 DNA is TGTGCCAGCGGCAAGTTGGACACTGAAGCTTTCTTT. It is translated as CASGKLDTEAFF.

The chain recombines TRBV4-3 with TRBJ2-7; D gene unclear. The V end lost 2 bases, the J end lost 3 bases, and 11 bases lay between the germline ends. This CDR3 has 14 amino acids. Per germline, CDR1 LGHNA and CDR2 YSLEER. The CDR3 nucleotides are TGCGCCAGCAGCCAATCGCTGGATAGCTACGAGCAGTACTTC. Translated: CASSQSLDSYEQYF.

The chain recombines TRBV5-1 with TRBJ2-7; tentative D call: TRBD1 (7 bases). V was pared by 0 bases and J by 5 bases, with 12 bases between. Germline V CDR1 and CDR2: SGHRS, YFSETQ. The CDR3 is 14 residues long. DNA for the CDR3: TGCGCCAGCAGCTTGGTTTCAGGGGGGAACGAGCAGTACTTC. Translated, it gives CASSLVSGGNEQYF.

The rearrangement uses TRBV10-3 and TRBJ1-1; 9 bases map to TRBD1. This CDR3 is built from 14 residues. With 6 bases clipped from V and 1 base from J, the junction kept 3 bases outside the gene matches. Germline CDR1 and CDR2: ENHRY and SYGVKD. In DNA, the CDR3 is TGTGCCATCAGCCCGGGACAGGGGAACACTGAAGCTTTCTTT. Protein product: CAISPGQGNTEAFF.

The chain links TRBV12-3 or TRBV12-4 to TRBJ1-1; D is unclear. The germline V and J ends were trimmed by 6 bases and 6 bases, with 14 bases remaining between them. This CDR3 is 13 amino acids long. In DNA form, the CDR3 reads TGTGCCAGCAGAGCAGGAGGATTTGCTGAAGCTTTCTTT. Amino acids: CASRAGGFAEAFF.

This clonotype showed up just a few times. CDR3 amino acids: CASSYTGTRETQYF. For the CDR3, the DNA is TGTGCCAGCAGTTATACAGGGACTCGGGAGACCCAGTACTTC. V and J are TRBV27 and TRBJ2-5, with D possibly being TRBD1 or TRBD2 (6 bases each). This CDR3 is built from 14 residues. Germline V lookup: CDR1 MNHEY, CDR2 SMNVEV (reference sequence). The V and J ends lost 4 bases and 5 bases respectively, with 14 bases between them.

This CDR3 is CASSFGRGDYGYTF. In nucleotides, the CDR3 is TGTGCCAGCAGTTTCGGCAGGGGGGACTATGGCTACACCTTC. The rearrangement uses TRBV12-3 or TRBV12-4 and TRBJ1-2; 7 positions agree with TRBD1. The CDR3 extends over 14 amino acids. Trimming took 3 bases from V and 3 from J; bases not matched to a gene: 4.

This chain uses TRBV6-6 with TRBJ1-1; D unclear. The CDR3 loop spans 13 amino acids. The ends were cut back, 5 bases at V and 0 bases at J, with 7 bases in the middle. Germline CDR1 is MNHNY and CDR2 is SVGAGI (reference sequence). The DNA of the CDR3 is TGTGCCAGCAGTCCTGAGCTGAACACTGAAGCTTTCTTT. Its protein product is CASSPELNTEAFF.

This clonotype was counted at least ten times. The genes are TRBV7-2 and TRBJ2-1; D possibly corresponds to TRBD2 (6 bases). Germline V gives CDR1 SGHTA, CDR2 FQGNSA. Between the trimmed V and J ends, which lost 5 bases and 15 bases, there was a span of 23 bases. The CDR3 is made up of 14 amino acids. For the CDR3, the DNA is TGTGCCAGCAGCACCCAGAAGACTAGATCTGTGCCGTTCTTC. Translated, it gives CASSTQKTRSVPFF.

This clonotype showed up many times. V usage is TRBV27 and J usage is TRBJ2-7; 10 nucleotides align to TRBD1. Germline CDR1 MNHEY, CDR2 SMNVEV (reference sequence). The CDR3 length is 14 residues. V lost 2 bases to trimming and J lost 2 bases; unmatched junction nucleotides: 0. CDR3 sequence (DNA): TGTGCCAGCAGTTTAGACAGGGGGCCCTACGAGCAGTACTTC. Its translation is CASSLDRGPYEQYF.

This chain links TRBV2 with TRBJ1-4; 7 nucleotides line up with TRBD1. This CDR3 is 14 amino acids long. Germline assignment: CDR1 SNHLY and CDR2 FYNNEI. The V gene end was trimmed by 7 bases and the J gene end by 5 bases; junction bases not matched to a gene: 7. CDR3 bases: TGTGCCAGCATCCTCGGACAGGAAAATGAAAAACTGTTTTTT. This gives the protein CASILGQENEKLFF.

The V and J genes are TRBV12-3 or TRBV12-4 and TRBJ1-2; 10 bases are a match to TRBD1. The CDR3 runs to 13 residues. The trim removed 6 bases at V and 6 bases at J, leaving 4 bases unmatched. The CDR3 region has the DNA TGTGCCAGCAGCTGCGACAGGGGGCATGGCTACACCTTC. Translating gives CASSCDRGHGYTF.

This clonotype has only one observation. This chain links TRBV20-1 with TRBJ2-7; 8 bases agree with TRBD1. The trim removed 6 bases at V and 3 bases at J, leaving 13 bases unmatched. Germline CDR1 is DFQATT and CDR2 is SNEGSKA (reference sequence). The CDR3 spans 15 residues. Written as DNA, the CDR3 is TGCAGTGCAACTTTACCGGGACAGGAGTACTACGAGCAGTACTTC. It codes for CSATLPGQEYYEQYF.

This clonotype was seen a handful of times. The chain has TRBV13 and TRBJ2-5; tentative D call: TRBD2 (5 bases). The CDR3 has 15 amino acids. With 5 bases removed from V and 4 bases from J, the gap between germline ends came to 17 bases. Germline assignment: CDR1 PRHDT and CDR2 FYEKMQ (reference sequence). The CDR3 DNA reads TGTGCCAGCAGCAACCGGACGGAGGCCCCAGAGACCCAGTACTTC. Translating it yields CASSNRTEAPETQYF.

The chain combines TRBV5-1 with TRBJ2-5, with D perhaps matching TRBD1 or TRBD2 (5 bases each). The CDR3 extends over 14 amino acids. Trimming shortened V by 0 bases and J by 11 bases, and 17 bases separated the two germline ends. Germline CDR1 SGHRS, CDR2 YFSETQ. CDR3 sequence (DNA): TGCGCCAGCAGCTTGGGGATAGGGGACGATGAGCAGTACTTC. It is translated as CASSLGIGDDEQYF.

Of note for this clonotype: An end of the junction does not agree with germline; a read error may underlie this. V gene TRBV4-3 combines with J gene TRBJ1-6; D unresolved. Germline V gene lookup returns CDR1 LGHNA and CDR2 YSLEER. The length of the CDR3 is 16 residues. CDR3 bases: TGCGTCAGCAGCCAACGCCTGAGCGTGGCCACATCACCCCTCCACTTT. This sequence encodes CVSSQRLSVATSPLHF.

Only a few counts were recorded for this clonotype. The rearrangement joins TRBV20-1 to TRBJ2-4, with a tentative D call TRBD2 (7 bases). CDR3 length equals 13 residues. V was pared by 5 bases and J by 7 bases, with 15 bases between. The V gene's germline CDR1 is DFQATT and CDR2 SNEGSKA (reference sequence). CDR3 sequence (DNA): TGCAGTGCTGCCCGCGGGGGCTGGAACATTCAGTACTTC. Its translation: CSAARGGWNIQYF.

This clonotype has just a few counts. The chain recombines TRBV20-1 with TRBJ2-3; the D gene is possibly TRBD1 (6 bases). Trimming shortened V by 0 bases and J by 3 bases, and 13 bases separated the two germline ends. The CDR3 consists of 15 residues. Germline CDR1 is DFQATT and CDR2 is SNEGSKA (reference sequence). DNA of the CDR3: TGCAGTGCTAGAGATCCGCGGACAGCTACAGATACGCAGTATTTT. This translates into CSARDPRTATDTQYF.